The 14 T cell receptor beta chains below come from one sample, sequenced in a study of cytomegalovirus exposure and HLA in healthy donors. PCR employed 60 Vbeta and 13 Jbeta primers. Produced via immunoSEQ multiplex PCR; TCRdb's table is partial and in-frame only. This sample has over 150,000 clones, with roughly four fifths found just once. Specimen: PBMCs. These receptor sequences come from a woman aged 18-29 years in good health and CMV-seronegative.

This clone came up once. J is TRBJ2-5 and V is TRBV9; D is unclear. The V end lost 0 bases, the J end lost 2 bases, and 5 bases lay between the germline ends. The CDR3 totals 13 residues. Per germline, CDR1 SGDLS and CDR2 YYNGEE. For the CDR3, the DNA is TGTGCCAGCAGCGTAGCTCCGCAAGAGACCCAGTACTTC. The encoded protein is CASSVAPQETQYF.

The chain has TRBV21-1 and TRBJ2-3; the D call of TRBD1 is as the table states it, not checked on the DNA. TRBV21-1 is a pseudogene. The CDR3 is 18 amino acids. The CDR3 reads CASSKGGGREDSEDTQYF. The CDR3 bases are TGTGCCAGCAGCAAAGGGGGTGGCAGGGAAGATTCTGAGGATACGCAGTATTTT.

The chain links TRBV5-1 to TRBJ2-5, with D hard to call. CDR3 length: 14 amino acids. CDR1 and CDR2 (germline): SGHRS, YFSETQ. Deletions cut 2 bases from V and 0 bases from J, with 8 bases between. In DNA, the CDR3 is TGCGCCAGCAGCTTCAATGGAGACCAAGAGACCCAGTACTTC. This translates into CASSFNGDQETQYF.

V usage is TRBV5-6 and J usage is TRBJ1-4, with TRBD1 matching 7 bases. The CDR3 has 17 residues. Germline trimming cut 3 bases from V and 4 bases from J; bases unmatched to any gene: 12. CDR1 is SGHDT and CDR2 is YYEEEE in the germline V gene. The DNA of the CDR3 is TGTGCCAGCAGCTACGCGGGATCGGGACAGCGTAATGAAAAACTGTTTTTT. It codes for CASSYAGSGQRNEKLFF.

The chain has TRBV5-1 and TRBJ1-5; D possibly corresponds to TRBD1 (6 bases). Germline CDR1 and CDR2: SGHRS and YFSETQ. With 5 bases removed from V and 0 bases from J, the gap between germline ends came to 15 bases. The CDR3 consists of 16 residues. CDR3 amino acids: CASSSSGTYSNQPQHF. CDR3 DNA sequence: TGCGCCAGCAGTTCCTCCGGGACATATAGCAATCAGCCCCAGCATTTT. Filled out from reference TRBV5-1 and TRBJ1-5, the complete variable domain reads KAGVTQTPRYLIKTRGQQVTLSCSPISGHRSVSWYQQTPGQGLQFLFEYFSETQRNKGNFPGRFSGRQFSNSRSEMNVSTLELGDSALYLCASSSSGTYSNQPQHFGDGTRLSIL.

This clone was counted a few times. This chain joins TRBV10-3 and TRBJ2-5; a possible D gene is TRBD1 (6 bases). The V gene lost 0 bases and the J gene lost 1 base, with 12 bases spanning the gap. The CDR3 sequence is 16 residues long. Germline V gene data show CDR1 as ENHRY and CDR2 as SYGVKD. The DNA for the CDR3 is TGTGCCATCAGTGAGTCGGATGGCAGGGGCCAAGAGACCCAGTACTTC. Translated: CAISESDGRGQETQYF.

The chain employs TRBV6-1 and TRBJ2-7; TRBD1 agrees at 7 bases. Germline lookup yields CDR1 MNHNS and CDR2 SASEGT. The length of the CDR3 is 13 residues. With 7 bases clipped from V and 3 bases from J, the junction kept 6 bases outside the gene matches. The CDR3 spells CASIGDRRYEQYF. For the CDR3, the DNA is TGTGCCAGCATTGGGGACAGACGCTACGAGCAGTACTTC.

The chain joins TRBV18 to TRBJ2-1; possible D gene TRBD2, 6 bases. The CDR3 consists of 18 residues. Trimming shortened V by 6 bases and J by 0 bases, and 21 bases separated the two germline ends. Germline V gene lookup returns CDR1 KGHSH and CDR2 LQKENI. For the CDR3, the DNA is TGTGCCAGCTCGTCGGCCGGGACTCCTATACCCTCCTACAATGAGCAGTTCTTC. The encoded protein is CASSSAGTPIPSYNEQFF.

V is TRBV5-4 and J is TRBJ1-1, with D possibly matching TRBD1 (6 bases). Germline lookup yields CDR1 SGHNT and CDR2 YYREEE (reference sequence). Trimming left V 0 bases short and J 0 bases short, with 12 bases between. The CDR3 is 16 residues long. For the CDR3, the DNA is TGTGCCAGCAGCTTGGTGGGGGCCGTAATGAACACTGAAGCTTTCTTT. Translation gives CASSLVGAVMNTEAFF.

V is TRBV5-5 and J is TRBJ2-3, with TRBD2 matching over 7 bases. The junction had 3 bases not matched to a gene; V was cut back by 0 bases and J by 2 bases. The germline V gene has CDR1 SGHKS and CDR2 YYEKEE (reference sequence). This CDR3 is built from 15 residues. The chain's CDR3 is CASSLDGDYTDTQYF. DNA of the CDR3: TGTGCCAGCAGCTTGGATGGGGACTACACAGATACGCAGTATTTT.

The chain is built from TRBV5-6 and TRBJ1-3; TRBD1 might be the D (6 bases). The CDR3 spans 14 residues. Germline V gene lookup returns CDR1 SGHDT and CDR2 YYEEEE. V was shortened by 2 bases and J by 0 bases, with 6 bases between the two germline ends. DNA for the CDR3: TGTGCCAGCAGCTTAGGGGGCTCTGGAAACACCATATATTTT. Protein sequence: CASSLGGSGNTIYF.

V and J are TRBV30 and TRBJ2-7, with D possibly being TRBD1 (5 bases). Per germline, CDR1 GTSNPN and CDR2 SVGIG (reference sequence). The V end was cut by 3 bases, the J end by 3 bases, with 9 bases between. The CDR3 runs to 12 residues. The CDR3 sequence: CAWRAGIYEQYF. For the CDR3, the DNA is TGTGCCTGGAGGGCAGGGATCTACGAGCAGTACTTC. Supplemented by reference TRBV30 and TRBJ2-7, the full variable domain reads SQTIHQWPATLVQPVGSPLSLECTVEGTSNPNLYWYRQAAGRGLQLLFYSVGIGQISSEVPQNLSASRPQDRQFILSSKKLLLSDSGFYLCAWRAGIYEQYFGPGTRLTVT.

The V gene is TRBV6-5, the J gene TRBJ2-7; 8 bases agree with TRBD1. Unmatched junction bases numbered 2, after V lost 0 bases and J lost 4 bases. The CDR3 is 14 amino acids. Germline CDR1 and CDR2: MNHEY and SVGAGI. CDR3 DNA sequence: TGTGCCAGCAGTTACTCTGGACAGGGTTACGAGCAGTACTTC. Amino acid sequence: CASSYSGQGYEQYF.

The V and J genes are TRBV5-1 and TRBJ1-1, with unresolved D. The CDR3 runs 15 residues. Trimming took 4 bases from V and 1 from J, leaving 14 bases between them. Per the germline V gene, CDR1 is SGHRS and CDR2 is YFSETQ. CDR3 nucleotide sequence: TGCGCCAGCAGCAAGACATCCGGGGAGAACACTGAAGCTTTCTTT. Translating it yields CASSKTSGENTEAFF.